This entry lists 10 T cell receptor beta chains sequenced from one sample in a study of regulatory T cells in long-lasting Graves disease. Arm-PCR of CDR3 regions and iRepertoire HTBI primers were the basis on which TCR beta libraries were built. TCRdb ran MiXCR on the multiplex PCR reads and lists one entry per CDR3 protein. The table includes some 500,000 distinct CDR3 sequences, roughly 15% detected once. Time point defined: newly diagnosed GD, antithyroid drugs for less than 3 months. RNA extracted from PBMCs served as the sequencing template. These same data were also listed under a study on T cells in Graves' hyperthyroidism and ophthalmopathy.

Material: peripheral blood mononuclear cells (PBMCs), obtained at new diagnosis, from a patient treated with antithyroid drugs. The receptor set was obtained from a woman aged 35 to 60 with Graves disease.

This clonotype was seen a handful of times. This chain uses TRBV12-3 or TRBV12-4 with TRBJ2-6, with D uncertain. CDR3 length equals 15 residues. Trimming removed 1 base from V and 1 base from J, with 5 bases in between. As DNA, the CDR3 is TGTGCCAGCAGTTTAGACCTTTCTGGGGCCAACGTCCTGACTTTC. Translated, it gives CASSLDLSGANVLTF.

This chain links TRBV4-1 with TRBJ2-3; D not resolved. Trimming took off 1 base at V and 6 bases at J, with 5 bases between the two ends. The CDR3 spans 12 residues. Germline CDR1 MGHRA, CDR2 YSYEKL. In DNA form, the CDR3 reads TGCGCCAGCAGCCAAGTGTTGGATACGCAGTATTTT. This sequence encodes CASSQVLDTQYF.

This clonotype was detected ten times or more. CDR3 DNA: TGTGCCAGCACTTTCTCACAGGGCTACGAGCAGTACTTC. Protein sequence: CASTFSQGYEQYF. The V gene is TRBV13, the J gene TRBJ2-7; weak D call: TRBD1 (6 bases). V lost 7 bases and J 3 bases, leaving 13 bases between the germline ends. The CDR3 loop spans 13 amino acids. The germline gives CDR1 PRHDT, CDR2 FYEKMQ (reference sequence).

This clonotype was recorded many times. The chain is built from TRBV28 and TRBJ2-3; D is unresolved. The V gene lost 8 bases and the J gene lost 2 bases, with 8 bases spanning the gap. CDR3 length: 12 residues. Germline CDR1 is MDHEN and CDR2 is SYDVKM. The chain's CDR3 is CASGSYTDTQYF. CDR3 bases: TGTGCCAGCGGGTCCTACACAGATACGCAGTATTTT.

The CDR3: CSVSRLAGSIRDTDTQYF. The CDR3 coding sequence is TGCAGCGTTTCGAGGCTAGCGGGGTCTATTAGGGACACAGATACGCAGTATTTT. V is TRBV29-1 and J is TRBJ2-3; TRBD2 aligns across 9 bases. Germline V lookup: CDR1 SQVTM, CDR2 ANQGSEA. Unmatched junction bases numbered 17, after V lost 5 bases and J lost 2 bases. This CDR3 is built from 18 residues.

This clonotype appeared many times. J is TRBJ1-2 and V is TRBV3-1; D is undetermined. Germline V gene data show CDR1 as LGHDT and CDR2 as YNNKEL (reference sequence). Trimming removed 1 base at V and 6 bases at J, with 12 bases between. This CDR3 contains 14 residues. In nucleotides, the CDR3 is TGTGCCAGCAGCCAAGCTGGGTTTGTAGATGGCTACACCTTC. Its translation: CASSQAGFVDGYTF.

This clonotype was detected many times. The chain links TRBV20-1 to TRBJ2-7; either TRBD1 or TRBD2 may fit D (6 bases each). The CDR3 runs to 11 residues. Germline-derived CDR1 and CDR2 are DFQATT and SNEGSKA (reference sequence). V was pared by 4 bases and J by 9 bases, with 13 bases between. The DNA of the CDR3 is TGCAGTGCTAAGGGGGGTCTAGTGCAGTACTTC. It is translated as CSAKGGLVQYF.

A remark on this clonotype: A much bigger clone sits one base away, suggesting this may be a read error. The CDR3 here is CASSSLLTGPSTGELFF. CDR3 nucleotide sequence: TGTGCCAGCAGCTCGCTTTTAACGGGGCCCTCCACCGGGGAGCTGTTTTTT. The chain links TRBV5-6 to TRBJ2-2, with D possibly called TRBD1 or TRBD2 (5 bases each). CDR1 and CDR2 from the germline V gene are SGHDT and YYEEEE. The CDR3 loop spans 17 amino acids. Deletions cut 3 bases from V and 4 bases from J, with 19 bases between.

The chain is built from TRBV11-2 and TRBJ2-7; no clear D. The V end was cut by 0 bases, the J end by 9 bases, with 15 bases between. The CDR3 contains 14 residues. Germline V gene lookup returns CDR1 SGHAT and CDR2 FQNNGV. The DNA of the CDR3 is TGTGCCAGCAGCTTAGATATTGTTGGGGTGGTGCAGTACTTC. Translating it yields CASSLDIVGVVQYF.

This clonotype has ten or more counts. The chain links TRBV6-5 to TRBJ1-6; 7 bases match TRBD1. With 1 base clipped from V and 0 bases from J, the junction kept 3 bases outside the gene matches. Germline V gene data show CDR1 as MNHEY and CDR2 as SVGAGI. The CDR3 extends over 17 amino acids. CDR3 in DNA: TGTGCCAGCAGTTACTTTAGGGGGCACTCCTATAATTCACCCCTCCACTTT. Protein: CASSYFRGHSYNSPLHF.